These 18 T cell receptor beta chains share one sample of origin, sequenced in a study of regulatory T cells in long-lasting Graves disease. Sample time point: newly diagnosed GD, antithyroid drugs for less than 3 months. Construction of the TCR library relied on RNA isolated from PBMCs. Library construction for TCR beta used iRepertoire HTBI primers and Arm-PCR of CDR3 regions. TCRdb processed the multiplex PCR reads anew with MiXCR; each CDR3 protein has one entry. This sample has about 220,000 distinct CDR3 sequences, with roughly 19% found just once. These data were also filed under a second study, of T cells in Graves' hyperthyroidism and ophthalmopathy.

The sequenced sample was peripheral blood mononuclear cells (PBMCs), obtained at new diagnosis, from a patient treated with antithyroid drugs. These receptors all stem from a woman in her 30s with Graves disease.

This clonotype was detected ten times or more. The J gene is TRBJ2-7, the V gene TRBV6-5; D may be TRBD2 (5 bases). The CDR3 consists of 12 residues. Germline lookup yields CDR1 MNHEY and CDR2 SVGAGI. The V end lost 2 bases, the J end lost 4 bases, and 6 bases lay between the germline ends. Written as DNA, the CDR3 is TGTGCCAGCAGTTACCGGGGTTACGAGCAGTACTTC. It specifies CASSYRGYEQYF.

This clonotype was seen ten or more times. V and J are TRBV28 and TRBJ1-1; unclear D gene. V shed 2 bases and J shed 6 bases, with 13 bases lying between them. CDR3 size: 14 residues. CDR1 and CDR2 (germline): MDHEN, SYDVKM. In DNA, the CDR3 is TGTGCCAGCAGTTTACCTACCCTGCCACCTGAAGCTTTCTTT. The encoded protein is CASSLPTLPPEAFF.

This clonotype was counted only a few times. The chain uses TRBV7-2 and TRBJ1-2; possibly TRBD1 for D (5 bases). V was clipped by 4 bases and J by 4 bases, with 13 bases between them. The CDR3 has 14 amino acids. From germline, CDR1 is SGHTA and CDR2 FQGNSA. The CDR3: CASSSSGGFYGYTF. As DNA, the CDR3 is TGTGCCAGCAGCTCCAGTGGGGGATTCTATGGCTACACCTTC.

At least ten counts were recorded for this clonotype. This chain links TRBV12-3 or TRBV12-4 with TRBJ1-2; maybe TRBD1 (5 bases). This CDR3 spans 13 amino acids. V gave up 6 bases and J gave up 8 bases, with 16 bases separating them. For the CDR3, the DNA is TGTGCCAGCAGACGACCCGGGGGAGGAGGCTACACCTTC. It specifies CASRRPGGGGYTF.

This clonotype was detected ten times or more. The chain is built from TRBV2 and TRBJ2-7, with 9 bases fitting TRBD1. Trimming took 8 bases from V and 5 from J; bases not matched to a gene: 4. The germline CDR1 and CDR2 sequences are SNHLY and FYNNEI. The CDR3 sequence is 12 residues long. CDR3 sequence: CASDRGYDEQYF. CDR3 nucleotide sequence: TGTGCCAGCGACAGGGGGTACGACGAGCAGTACTTC. Full variable domain (missing parts from reference TRBV2 and TRBJ2-7): EPEVTQTPSHQVTQMGQEVILRCVPISNHLYFYWYRQILGQKVEFLVSFYNNEISEKSEIFDDQFSVERPDGSNFTLKIRSTKLEDSAMYFCASDRGYDEQYFGPGTRLTVT.

The rearrangement uses TRBV7-9 and TRBJ2-7; 9 nucleotides agree with TRBD1. The germline V gene has CDR1 SEHNR and CDR2 FQNEAQ (reference sequence). J was trimmed by 2 bases and V by 5 bases; bases with no gene match: 4. The CDR3 sequence is 14 residues long. The CDR3 loop reads CASSHRDRAYEQYF. CDR3 nucleotides: TGTGCCAGCAGCCACCGGGACAGGGCCTACGAGCAGTACTTC.

This clonotype came up many times. The CDR3 coding sequence is TGTGCCAGCAGCTTAGACCCCCCCAAGGAAAAACTGTTTTTT. Its protein product is CASSLDPPKEKLFF. The chain recombines TRBV7-9 with TRBJ1-4, with D uncertain. Germline values: CDR1 SEHNR, CDR2 FQNEAQ (reference sequence). V was pared by 1 base and J by 8 bases, with 11 bases between. The CDR3 extends over 14 amino acids. Full variable domain (missing parts from reference TRBV7-9 and TRBJ1-4): DTGVSQNPRHKITKRGQNVTFRCDPISEHNRLYWYRQTLGQGPEFLTYFQNEAQLEKSRLLSDRFSAERPKGSFSTLEIQRTEQGDSAMYLCASSLDPPKEKLFFGSGTQLSVL.

This clonotype was observed a handful of times. A much larger clone lies one base from this, so it may be a read error. The CDR3 loop is CASSEKGLPRGLFF. In DNA, the CDR3 is TGTGCCAGCAGTGAAAAGGGACTCCCTAGGGGGCTGTTTTTT. V gene TRBV6-1 combines with J gene TRBJ2-2; perhaps TRBD2 as D (6 bases). CDR3 length: 14 residues. The germline V gene encodes CDR1 MNHNS and CDR2 SASEGT. Between the trimmed V and J ends, which lost 2 bases and 13 bases, there was a span of 17 bases.

This clonotype was counted ten times or more. The chain joins TRBV12-3 or TRBV12-4 to TRBJ1-1; TRBD1 is a possible D gene (6 bases). Trimming shortened V by 3 bases and J by 6 bases, and 8 bases separated the two germline ends. CDR3 length: 12 amino acids. The CDR3 loop is CASSFGGAEAFF. The CDR3 region has the DNA TGTGCCAGCAGTTTCGGGGGCGCTGAAGCTTTCTTT.

This clonotype was counted once. The chain combines TRBV7-2 with TRBJ2-3; 9 bases are a match to TRBD2. CDR3 length equals 17 residues. V dropped 1 base and J dropped 3; count of bases not matched to a gene: 8. In germline, CDR1 is SGHTA, CDR2 FQGNSA. The CDR3 spells CASSLGLAGRRTDTQYF. CDR3 sequence (DNA): TGTGCCAGCAGCTTAGGTCTAGCGGGAAGGAGGACAGATACGCAGTATTTT.

The sample holds many counts of this clonotype. This chain uses TRBV29-1 with TRBJ1-1; 10 nucleotides agree with TRBD1. The junction had 4 bases not matched to a gene; V was cut back by 6 bases and J by 6 bases. Germline V gives CDR1 SQVTM, CDR2 ANQGSEA. There are 12 residues in the CDR3. The CDR3 DNA reads TGCAGCGTCCTGGACAGGGGGGCTGAAGCTTTCTTT. Amino acids: CSVLDRGAEAFF.

This clonotype was found a few times. The final CDR3 position lacks the conserved phenylalanine or tryptophan, pointing to a likely read error. The rearrangement uses TRBV20-1 and TRBJ1-5; no reliable D call. The CDR3 runs 13 residues. In germline, CDR1 is DFQATT, CDR2 SNEGSKA (reference sequence). V was clipped by 0 bases and J by 6 bases, with 9 bases between them. CDR3 amino acids: CSARDSDFQPQHL. In nucleotides, the CDR3 is TGCAGTGCTAGAGATTCCGATTTTCAGCCCCAGCATCTT.

This clonotype has ten or more counts. The chain recombines TRBV24-1 with TRBJ2-7, with D unclear. CDR1 is KGHDR, CDR2 SFDVKD, per germline. V lost 4 bases to trimming and J lost 3 bases, with 6 bases between them. CDR3 size: 12 residues. CDR3 sequence (DNA): TGTGCCACCAGTGACGATTACTACGAGCAGTACTTC. Translation gives CATSDDYYEQYF.

This chain links TRBV6-1 with TRBJ2-1, with 12 nucleotides matching TRBD2. Germline CDR1 reads MNHNS; CDR2 reads SASEGT. With V trimmed by 6 bases and J by 3 bases, 3 bases remained unmatched. This CDR3 is built from 15 residues. This CDR3 reads CASRLAGGRYNEQFF. The CDR3 nucleotides are TGTGCCAGCAGGCTAGCGGGGGGGCGCTACAATGAGCAGTTCTTC.

This clonotype was counted a few times. The chain combines TRBV11-3 with TRBJ2-7, with D tentatively TRBD1 or TRBD2 (5 bases each). The CDR3 is 13 amino acids. The germline V and J ends were trimmed by 8 bases and 5 bases, with 16 bases remaining between them. The germline CDR1 and CDR2 sequences are SGHNT and YENEEA. For the CDR3, the DNA is TGTGCCAGCGGGGACCTATCCCCCCACGAGCAGTACTTC. Protein sequence: CASGDLSPHEQYF.

There are many counts of this clonotype. V usage is TRBV5-1 and J usage is TRBJ1-1, with 10 bases fitting TRBD1. Germline CDR1 is SGHRS and CDR2 is YFSETQ. J lost 10 bases, V lost 4 bases, and 7 bases had no gene match. This CDR3 has 13 residues. CDR3 nucleotide sequence: TGCGCCAGCAGCATTGACAGGGGGCGCATAGCTTTCTTT. Residues: CASSIDRGRIAFF.

The rearrangement links TRBV2 to TRBJ1-1; D unresolved. CDR1 is SNHLY and CDR2 is FYNNEI in the germline V gene. This CDR3 has 14 residues. V was cut by 0 bases and J by 5 bases, with 10 bases left in between. The CDR3, as DNA: TGTGCCAGCAGTGAAGCAGGGTCTCTTACTGAAGCTTTCTTT. The encoded protein is CASSEAGSLTEAFF.

V and J are TRBV11-2 and TRBJ2-3; 12 positions agree with TRBD2. V trimming: 5 bases; J trimming: 3 bases; junction bases outside the gene matches: 6. The CDR3 spans 16 residues. Per germline, CDR1 SGHAT and CDR2 FQNNGV. CDR3 amino acids: CASSVLAGGRTDTQYF. The CDR3 bases are TGTGCCAGCAGCGTACTAGCGGGAGGTAGGACAGATACGCAGTATTTT.